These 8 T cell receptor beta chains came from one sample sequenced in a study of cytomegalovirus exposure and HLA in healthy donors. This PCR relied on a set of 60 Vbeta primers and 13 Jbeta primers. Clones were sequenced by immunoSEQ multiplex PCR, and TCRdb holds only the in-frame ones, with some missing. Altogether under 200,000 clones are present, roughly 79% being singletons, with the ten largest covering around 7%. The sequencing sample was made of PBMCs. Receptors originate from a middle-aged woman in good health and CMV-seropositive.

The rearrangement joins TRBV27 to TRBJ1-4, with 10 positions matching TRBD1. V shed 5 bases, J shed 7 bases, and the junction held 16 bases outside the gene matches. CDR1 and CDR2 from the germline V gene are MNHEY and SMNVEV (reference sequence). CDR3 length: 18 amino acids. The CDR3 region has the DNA TGTGCCAGCAGTCGACAGGGGGCGGATCGGGTAGGTCCTGAAAAACTGTTTTTT. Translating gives CASSRQGADRVGPEKLFF.

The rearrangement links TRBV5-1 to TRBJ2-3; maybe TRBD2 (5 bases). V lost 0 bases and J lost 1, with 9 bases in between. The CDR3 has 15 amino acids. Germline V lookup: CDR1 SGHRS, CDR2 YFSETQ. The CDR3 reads CASSLVLAGTDTQYF. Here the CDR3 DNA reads TGCGCCAGCAGCTTGGTCCTAGCCGGCACAGATACGCAGTATTTT.

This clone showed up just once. The CDR3 region is CASSDYSYGYTF. The DNA for the CDR3 is TGTGCCAGCAGTGACTACAGCTATGGCTACACCTTC. The chain employs TRBV25-1 and TRBJ1-2; no definite D call. Trimming took 3 bases from V and 4 from J, leaving 6 bases between them. This CDR3 comprises 12 residues. Germline CDR1 is MGHDK and CDR2 is SYGVNS.

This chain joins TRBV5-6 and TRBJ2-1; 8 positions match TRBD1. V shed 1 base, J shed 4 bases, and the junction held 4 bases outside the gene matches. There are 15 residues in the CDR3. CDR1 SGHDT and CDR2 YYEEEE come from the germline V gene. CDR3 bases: TGTGCCAGCAGCTTGCCGGGACAGGAATACAATGAGCAGTTCTTC. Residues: CASSLPGQEYNEQFF. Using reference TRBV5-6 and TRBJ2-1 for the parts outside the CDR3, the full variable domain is DAGVTQSPTHLIKTRGQQVTLRCSPKSGHDTVSWYQQALGQGPQFIFQYYEEEERQRGNFPDRFSGHQFPNYSSELNVNALLLGDSALYLCASSLPGQEYNEQFFGPGTRLTVL.

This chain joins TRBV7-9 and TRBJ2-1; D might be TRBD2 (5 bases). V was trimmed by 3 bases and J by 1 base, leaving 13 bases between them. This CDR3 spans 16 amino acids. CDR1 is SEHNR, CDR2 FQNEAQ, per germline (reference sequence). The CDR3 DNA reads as TGTGCCAGCAGCTTTCTTCTAGCCGGGTCCTACAATGAGCAGTTCTTC. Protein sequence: CASSFLLAGSYNEQFF.

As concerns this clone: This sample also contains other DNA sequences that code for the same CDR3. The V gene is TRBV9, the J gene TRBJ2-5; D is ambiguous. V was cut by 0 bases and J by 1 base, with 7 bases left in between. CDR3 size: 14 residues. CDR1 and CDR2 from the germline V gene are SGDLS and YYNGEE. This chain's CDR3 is CASSVGVSQETQYF. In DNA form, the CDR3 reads TGTGCCAGCAGCGTAGGAGTGAGCCAAGAGACCCAGTACTTC.

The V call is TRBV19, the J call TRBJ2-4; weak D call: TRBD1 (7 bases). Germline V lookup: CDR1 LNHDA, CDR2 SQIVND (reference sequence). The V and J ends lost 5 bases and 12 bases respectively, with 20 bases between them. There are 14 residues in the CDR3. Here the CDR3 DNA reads TGTGCCAGTAGTCCCCCGGGGTGGGGGGACAGTCAGTACTTC. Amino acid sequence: CASSPPGWGDSQYF. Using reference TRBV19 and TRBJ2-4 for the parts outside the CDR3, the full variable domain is DGGITQSPKYLFRKEGQNVTLSCEQNLNHDAMYWYRQDPGQGLRLIYYSQIVNDFQKGDIAEGYSVSREKKESFPLTVTSAQKNPTAFYLCASSPPGWGDSQYFGAGTRLSVL.

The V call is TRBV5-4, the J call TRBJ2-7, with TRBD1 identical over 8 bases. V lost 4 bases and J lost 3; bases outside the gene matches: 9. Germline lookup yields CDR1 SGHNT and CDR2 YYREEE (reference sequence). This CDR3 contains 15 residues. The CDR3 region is CASSGQGRLNYEQYF. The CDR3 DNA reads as TGTGCCAGCAGCGGACAGGGAAGGCTTAACTACGAGCAGTACTTC.